This T cell receptor (beta chain) derives from a study of CD8+CD57+ T cells in acquired aplastic anemia. Genomic DNA was employed as the template in profiling TCR beta VDJ and CDR3. TCRdb fed the reads into MiXCR, producing one record per CDR3 protein. The sample includes 150,000 to 200,000 distinct CDR3 sequences, 64% of them seen just once. This CDR3 contains 13 residues. Germline V gene lookup returns CDR1 MNHEY and CDR2 SMNVEV (reference sequence). V was shortened by 7 bases and J by 4 bases, with 13 bases between the two germline ends. V usage is TRBV27 and J usage is TRBJ1-2; D ambiguous. This sequence originates from a human donor with severe aplastic anemia or a healthy control (not recorded which). The sequenced sample was sorted CD4+, CD8+, or CD8+CD57+ T cells (not recorded which) from PBMCs. CDR3 nucleotides: TGTGCCAGCACTAAGAACCCCCTCTATGGCTACACCTTC. Its protein product is CASTKNPLYGYTF.